The 9 T cell receptor beta chains presented below share a single source sample, sequenced in a study of cytomegalovirus exposure and HLA in healthy donors. With 60 Vbeta and 13 Jbeta primers, the PCR was carried out. Clones were read by immunoSEQ multiplex PCR, and TCRdb kept only the in-frame ones, dropping some. This sample has some 190,000 clones; more than 60% occur once, and the top ten carry less than 2.5%. Sequenced material: PBMCs. Source of these receptors: a woman aged 25 to 39 in good health and CMV-seropositive.

The J gene is TRBJ2-1, the V gene TRBV25-1, with 9 positions matching TRBD1. V shed 6 bases and J 5 bases; nucleotides not matched to a gene: 5. The CDR3 is 14 amino acids. In germline, CDR1 is MGHDK, CDR2 SYGVNS. The CDR3 coding sequence is TGTGCCAGCAGAAGGACAGGGGTCCACAATGAGCAGTTCTTC. Translated: CASRRTGVHNEQFF.

The chain links TRBV30 to TRBJ2-6; D is undetermined. V gave up 8 bases and J gave up 0 bases, with 5 bases separating them. The CDR3 is 12 amino acids. Per germline, CDR1 GTSNPN and CDR2 SVGIG (reference sequence). CDR3 nucleotide sequence: TGTGCCGAGAGCTCTGGGGCCAACGTCCTGACTTTC. The encoded protein is CAESSGANVLTF.

The chain joins TRBV6-5 to TRBJ1-1, with D unclear. In germline, CDR1 is MNHEY, CDR2 SVGAGI. With 2 bases removed from V and 5 bases from J, the gap between germline ends came to 3 bases. CDR3 length equals 11 residues. Here the CDR3 reads CASSYLTEAFF. DNA for the CDR3: TGTGCCAGCAGTTACCTGACTGAAGCTTTCTTT.

The rearrangement joins TRBV18 to TRBJ2-5; 11 nucleotides agree with TRBD2. The DNA end favors TRBJ2-7, so the J call may be wrong. Germline assignment: CDR1 KGHSH and CDR2 LQKENI. This CDR3 spans 15 amino acids. Here the CDR3 DNA reads TGTGCCAGCTCACCCGGGACTAGCGGTGGATACGAGCAGTACTTC. As protein: CASSPGTSGGYEQYF.

The rearrangement uses TRBV6-6 and TRBJ1-5; 8 bases match TRBD1. The V and J ends lost 5 bases and 0 bases, in that order; junction bases with no gene match: 6. The CDR3 is made up of 16 amino acids. Germline CDR1 and CDR2: MNHNY and SVGAGI (reference sequence). The CDR3 reads CASSRQGPNSNQPQHF. CDR3 bases: TGTGCCAGCAGTCGACAGGGGCCAAATAGCAATCAGCCCCAGCATTTT.

Notes on this clone: At one end the junction does not follow the germline gene, possibly because of a read error. J is TRBJ2-3 and V is TRBV9, with 7 bases identical to TRBD2. The CDR3 totals 17 residues. CDR1 SGDLS and CDR2 YYNGEE come from the germline V gene. The DNA for the CDR3 is TGTGCCAACAGCGTAGCGGGTGGAGGGTTCCAGGGAGATACGCAGTATTTT. Its protein product is CANSVAGGGFQGDTQYF.

This clone was counted a single time. This chain links TRBV28 with TRBJ2-1, with 16 bases fitting TRBD2. The V gene's germline CDR1 is MDHEN and CDR2 SYDVKM. V shed 6 bases and J 3 bases; nucleotides not matched to a gene: 5. The CDR3 runs to 17 residues. The CDR3 coding sequence is TGTGCCAGCAGGGGACTAGCGGGAGGGCTAGGCTACAATGAGCAGTTCTTC. Its protein product is CASRGLAGGLGYNEQFF. Complete variable domain (other parts from reference TRBV28 and TRBJ2-1): DVKVTQSSRYLVKRTGEKVFLECVQDMDHENMFWYRQDPGLGLRLIYFSYDVKMKEKGDIPEGYSVSREKKERFSLILESASTNQTSMYLCASRGLAGGLGYNEQFFGPGTRLTVL.

The J gene is TRBJ1-1, the V gene TRBV7-2; 7 positions agree with TRBD1. The CDR3 is made up of 14 amino acids. With 5 bases clipped from V and 7 bases from J, the junction kept 10 bases outside the gene matches. The V gene's germline CDR1 is SGHTA and CDR2 FQGNSA. The CDR3, as DNA: TGTGCCAGCAGCATGTGGGACAGTCCAATTGAAGCTTTCTTT. It is translated as CASSMWDSPIEAFF. Full variable domain (remainder filled in from reference TRBV7-2 and TRBJ1-1): GAGVSQSPSNKVTEKGKDVELRCDPISGHTALYWYRQSLGQGLEFLIYFQGNSAPDKSGLPSDRFSAERTGGSVSTLTIQRTQQEDSAVYLCASSMWDSPIEAFFGQGTRLTVV.

The chain employs TRBV5-4 and TRBJ2-5; 14 nucleotides agree with TRBD2. Germline V gives CDR1 SGHNT, CDR2 YYREEE (reference sequence). The CDR3 loop spans 15 amino acids. J gave up 5 bases and V 6 bases, and 6 bases lay outside the gene matches. CDR3 sequence: CASTIGLAGGETQYF. CDR3 in DNA: TGTGCCAGCACCATAGGACTAGCGGGGGGTGAGACCCAGTACTTC.